This TCR beta chain was captured by sequencing in a study of neoadjuvant nivolumab and ipilimumab in lung cancer. Details on this clone: The same CDR3 arises from other DNA sequences in this sample as well.

Deletions cut 1 base from V and 7 bases from J, with 11 bases between. Germline values: CDR1 SQVTM, CDR2 ANQGSEA. CDR3 size: 13 residues. The assay was immunoSEQ multiplex PCR, and TCRdb's table has in-frame clones only and misses some. Among roughly 32,000 clones listed, more than 90% were seen once. The material was peripheral blood, obtained after neoadjuvant nivolumab, alone or with ipilimumab, at or shortly before surgery. The chain combines TRBV29-1 with TRBJ2-1; perhaps TRBD2 as D (6 bases). This sequence originates from an adult with non-small cell lung cancer. CDR3 region: CSVEGYGGNEQFF. CDR3 bases: TGCAGCGTTGAAGGTTACGGGGGTAATGAGCAGTTCTTC.